This T cell receptor (beta chain) is from a study of cytomegalovirus exposure and HLA in healthy donors. Broader study findings: The authors later found TCR association rates varying by HLA locus, with DRB1 most and HLA-C fewest. A prior analysis recorded that most TCR beta V segments were productive about 90% or about 30% of the time. Later on, an analysis found that several of the most significant clusters appeared to be linked to common viral pathogens, which included parvovirus B19.

The germline gives CDR1 MNHNS, CDR2 SASEGT. V lost 6 bases to trimming and J lost 3 bases; unmatched junction nucleotides: 0. The CDR3 covers 13 residues. The PCR had 60 Vbeta and 13 Jbeta primers. This table comes from immunoSEQ multiplex PCR, and its TCRdb copy is limited to in-frame clones, with some not included. This table holds about 200,000 clones, 75% to 85% found once. A remark on this clone: Antigen: not known.

Sequenced input: PBMCs. The V call is TRBV6-1, the J call TRBJ1-2, with 11 bases lining up with TRBD1. The source is a woman between 40 and 55 years old in good health and CMV-seronegative. The DNA of the CDR3 is TGTGCCAGCAGGGACAGGGGGCACTATGGCTACACCTTC. This codes for CASRDRGHYGYTF.